These T cell receptor beta chains were read from a single sample in a study of identical twins. TCRdb recomputed calls from the 5' RACE reads with MiXCR, one row per CDR3 protein. The profile shows 500,000 to 700,000 distinct CDR3 sequences, 7% to 7.5% of them singletons. The data also belong to a second study, concerning yellow fever vaccine responses in identical twins.

The sequenced sample consisted of PBMCs. All receptors derive from a woman between 18 and 30 years old in good health. Each CDR3 is given with its conserved first and last residue. A D gene is named only where the DNA matches it firmly. The size entry is marked missing in some rows and otherwise reads once, few, many or a size class.

cdr3_nt	cdr3_aa	d_call	j_call	clone_size	v_call
TGTGCCAGCACTCAGGCGGCCGGTCTGGGCCCAGGGCCCCAGCATTTT	CASTQAAGLGPGPQHF	-	TRBJ1-5	few	TRBV2
TGTGCCATCAAAAAACAGGGGGATAATTCACCCCTCCACTTT	CAIKKQGDNSPLHF	TRBD1	TRBJ1-6	few	TRBV10-3
TGTGCCAGCAGCGCCAGACAGGGTAACAATGAGCAGTTCTTC	CASSARQGNNEQFF	TRBD1	TRBJ2-1	-	TRBV4-2
TGTGCCAGCAGTTACTCGGGTGCACAGCCGACACGGGGGCTCTATGGCTACACCTTC	CASSYSGAQPTRGLYGYTF	-	TRBJ1-2	many	TRBV6-5
TGTGCCAGCAGCGTAGGGTCTCGCACAGATACGCAGTATTTT	CASSVGSRTDTQYF	-	TRBJ2-3	few	TRBV9
TGTGCCAGCAGTCAAACAGGGGGCGGTTTGACCGGGGAGCTGTTTTTT	CASSQTGGGLTGELFF	TRBD1	TRBJ2-2	few	TRBV6-1
TGCGCCAGCAGCCAAGGGCCGGGACAGGGGGTCTCTGAAGCTTTCTTT	CASSQGPGQGVSEAFF	TRBD1	TRBJ1-1	many	TRBV4-1
TGTGCCAGCAGTTACTCCCTGGCCACCTCTGGGGCCAACGTCCTGACTTTC	CASSYSLATSGANVLTF	-	TRBJ2-6	-	TRBV6-5
TGCAGCGTTGGGTCCGGGACAGCGGGTTTGGAGCAGTACTTC	CSVGSGTAGLEQYF	-	TRBJ2-7	few	TRBV29-1
TGTGCCAGCAGCTCCTTCCTAGCGGGGGGGCTCTACAATGAGCAGTTCTTC	CASSSFLAGGLYNEQFF	TRBD2	TRBJ2-1	-	TRBV27
TGCAGTGCTACTTACCGGGACAGGGAATACAATGAGCAGTTCTTC	CSATYRDREYNEQFF	TRBD1	TRBJ2-1	few	TRBV20-1
TGTGCCAGCAGCCAAGGGACTTGGAATGAGCAGTTCTTC	CASSQGTWNEQFF	-	TRBJ2-1	many	TRBV3-1
TGTGCCAGCAGTGTGGAAGGTGGGGGGATGGCCCAGCATTTT	CASSVEGGGMAQHF	-	TRBJ1-5	few	TRBV2
TGTGCCAGCAGCTTAAGGTGGGCCACCCGGAGCAACACTGAAGCTTTCTTT	CASSLRWATRSNTEAFF	-	TRBJ1-1	-	TRBV7-2
TGTGCCAGCAGCCGAATGACTAGCGGGATCGACGAGCAGTACTTC	CASSRMTSGIDEQYF	TRBD2	TRBJ2-7	few	TRBV5-5
TGCAGCGTGACGACAGGCGATGGCTACACCTTC	CSVTTGDGYTF	-	TRBJ1-2	few	TRBV29-1
TGTGCCATCAGACAAAAGGACACCCTAGACTACAATGAGCAGTTCTTC	CAIRQKDTLDYNEQFF	-	TRBJ2-1	-	TRBV10-3
TGCGCCAGCAGTAAAACCTGGACTAGCGGGAGCTCCTACAATGAGCAGTTCTTC	CASSKTWTSGSSYNEQFF	TRBD2	TRBJ2-1	few	TRBV10-1
TGCAGCGTTGAATCACCTTCTGGAAACACCATATATTTT	CSVESPSGNTIYF	-	TRBJ1-3	few	TRBV29-1
TGTGCCAGCAGTTTCGGGGAAGGGGGCCTAGCCAAAAACATTCAGTACTTC	CASSFGEGGLAKNIQYF	TRBD1	TRBJ2-4	-	TRBV12-3/TRBV12-4
TGTGCCAGCAGCCTGCCGGGACTAGTTGAAGATACGCAGTATTTT	CASSLPGLVEDTQYF	TRBD2	TRBJ2-3	many	TRBV12-3/TRBV12-4
TGTGCCAGCAGCCGAAAACAGGGTTTCACAGATACGCAGTATTTT	CASSRKQGFTDTQYF	-	TRBJ2-3	few	TRBV7-9
TGTGCCAGCAGTTTGTCTTCCCTCTACAATGAGCAGTTCTTC	CASSLSSLYNEQFF	-	TRBJ2-1	-	TRBV12-3/TRBV12-4
TGTGCCAGCAGTGAATCGGACAGACGCTCCTACGAGCAGTACTTC	CASSESDRRSYEQYF	-	TRBJ2-7	few	TRBV25-1
TGCGCCAGCAGCTTGGATCAAGCCAATGAGCAGTTCTTC	CASSLDQANEQFF	-	TRBJ2-1	-	TRBV5-1
TGCGCCAGCACCAGAGTGGGGGGCGAGACCCAGTACTTC	CASTRVGGETQYF	-	TRBJ2-5	-	TRBV5-1
TGTGCCAGCAGGAAGTTGACAGATACGCAGTATTTT	CASRKLTDTQYF	-	TRBJ2-3	-	TRBV11-2
TGTGCCATCAGGGAGACGGATTCCAGGCCCCAGCATTTT	CAIRETDSRPQHF	-	TRBJ1-5	many	TRBV10-3
TGCAGCGTTGTCACGAGGCAGGGAAACTATGGCTACACCTTC	CSVVTRQGNYGYTF	-	TRBJ1-2	few	TRBV29-1
TGTGCCAGCTCACCGCAGTGGGCGGCGGTAAACTATGGCTACACCTTC	CASSPQWAAVNYGYTF	-	TRBJ1-2	-	TRBV18
TGCAGTGCTAGGGGACTCAGGGGCTCTTCCTACGAGCAGTACTTC	CSARGLRGSSYEQYF	-	TRBJ2-7	few	TRBV20-1
TGTGCCAGCAGCTTAGTTGAGGGGGATACGCAGTATTTT	CASSLVEGDTQYF	-	TRBJ2-3	many	TRBV7-2
TGCGCCAGCAGCTTGGAGGGACTCTACTCCTACGAGCAGTACTTC	CASSLEGLYSYEQYF	-	TRBJ2-7	few	TRBV5-1
TGCGCCAGCAGTGAGTATAGTATCTACAATGAGCAGTTCTTC	CASSEYSIYNEQFF	-	TRBJ2-1	few	TRBV10-1
TGTGCCAGCAGTTTAAGGGGAAATGATGAAAAACTGTTTTTT	CASSLRGNDEKLFF	-	TRBJ1-4	many	TRBV12-3/TRBV12-4
TGTGCCAGCAGCTCCCCGACGGCGTACCAAGAGACCCAGTACTTC	CASSSPTAYQETQYF	-	TRBJ2-5	-	TRBV12-3/TRBV12-4